This entry features one TCR beta chain sequence. The specificity of this receptor is unknown. Per-nucleotide qualities are absent, and no much larger clonotype sits a single base away. Using the deep immunoSEQ assay, TCR CDR3 regions were amplified from genomic DNA by multiplex PCR. For each cell subset, the extracted genomic DNA was distributed evenly across all wells of several immunoSEQ 96-well plates, and each plate served as one replicate. For sorted subsets, about 200 ng genomic DNA, equal to tens of thousands of T cell genomes, was loaded into each replicate PCR. Purified libraries were quantified with a Qubit 3.0 fluorometer, sized on a Bioanalyzer 2100, and re-quantified with the KAPA Library Quantification kit. A separate single-read 150-cycle Illumina NextSeq 550 flow cell was used to sequence each immunoSEQ 96-well plate. Per the authors' processing: Because the immunoSEQ output included only junctional sequences and no quality scores, the filtering could not be the same as the filtering used for full-length reads. Sequences were annotated with PyIR, a Python wrapper for IgBLAST v1.9, using IMGT germline references to assign V/J genes and CDR3. Reads with weak V/J assignments (E-value above 1e-6), missing CDR3, stop codons, out-of-frame junctions, or ambiguous translated residues were removed. V3J clonotypes were defined by identical inferred V gene, J gene, and CDR3 amino acid sequence. To compute the percentage overlap between repertoires, the number of shared unique clonotypes was divided by the size of the smaller repertoire. Richness of each repertoire was evaluated using RTK rarefaction, the Chao1 estimator, and Recon v2.1 estimates of unobserved clonotypes. For all TCRbeta clonotypes obtained by the gDNA method from a few donors, generation probabilities were computed with OLGA. Entries here come from immuneACCESS through TCRdb and include only in-frame sequences with V and J called. Some clones fail to appear in such tables; in the studies checked, an unresolved V gene covers under half of the shortfall, and the cause of the remainder is unknown. The V and J calls and clone size were taken over from that table, and D and trimming were inferred from the DNA. In all, the sample holds some 1.1 million clones, and approximately 80% of those were seen once. 0.89% of the sample rests with the top ten.

This sample is part of a study of shared clonotypes between healthy human individuals (dated by TCRdb to 2018 to 2021). In the study overall: The cohort included a few men and a couple of women between 18 and 49 years of age. Blood TCR repertoires of 5 or 6 healthy adults were deeply sequenced to estimate repertoire size and the extent of clonotype sharing between individuals. To increase sequencing depth and limit assay-specific biases, TCR repertoire library preparation and sequencing were carried out by different laboratories using diverse techniques. Each donor's leukapheresis produced roughly between roughly 0.94 and 9.5 billion PBMCs. For each donor, three plates each were used for CD4 naive and CD4 memory, two plates were used for CD8 naive, and one plate was used for CD8 memory. The paper as a whole reports these results and caveats: Based on pairwise subsampling, the degree of clonotype sharing among donors was expected to be affected by sequencing depth. Because the study included only a small number of donors, the genetic and exposure-history diversity represented was limited. Naive subsets generally had larger estimated clonotype richness than memory subsets. Higher generation probabilities were observed for clonotypes shared by all four sorted-subset donors than for non-shared clonotypes. Sampling was limited to blood, and TCR repertoires in tissue likely differ from TCR repertoires in blood. Even with the large sequencing depth, rarefaction of the sorted-subset datasets indicated that sequencing was incomplete. Sharing across four donors was observed for roughly 5.4% of naive CD4, about 4% of naive CD8, 2% to 2.5% of memory CD4, and around 0.4% of memory CD8 clonotypes.

The donors were healthy, HIV-negative adults who had no recently reported acute infections or vaccinations. Only Caucasian adults living in Nashville, Tennessee, USA were represented among the donors. CD4+ T cells were enriched through magnetic negative selection, after which naive cells were positively selected on CD45RA and the remaining negative fraction served as the memory subset. Blood was collected by leukapheresis, and PBMCs were isolated by Ficoll-Histopaque density gradient centrifugation and then cryopreserved in liquid nitrogen vapor phase. Analytical flow cytometry was used to check the purity and quantity of every magnetically sorted T cell population. Each sorted fraction had its genomic DNA isolated and then quantified by UV absorbance on a Nanodrop 2000c. The CDR3 measures 15 amino acids from cysteine to phenylalanine. Here the CDR3 DNA is all that survives: 45 bases in frame from base 1. Taken from the germline V gene, the CDR1 and CDR2 loops are MDHEN and SYDVKM. The trim is 7 bases for V and 1 base for J, with a gap of 16 bases between the germline ends.

The chain couples TRBV28 to TRBJ1-1; the D gene assignment is ambiguous. The TCR was taken from a young man in good health. Some clones in this sample may be carry-over from other donors' samples. The sequencing input was memory CD4+ T cells from PBMCs. The intended sense of this specimen's cell subset or site label: CD45RA-negative fraction. The CDR3 corresponds to CASTELSLSNTEAFF. The sequenced DNA: TGTGCCAGCACCGAATTAAGCCTTTCGAACACTGAAGCTTTCTTT.